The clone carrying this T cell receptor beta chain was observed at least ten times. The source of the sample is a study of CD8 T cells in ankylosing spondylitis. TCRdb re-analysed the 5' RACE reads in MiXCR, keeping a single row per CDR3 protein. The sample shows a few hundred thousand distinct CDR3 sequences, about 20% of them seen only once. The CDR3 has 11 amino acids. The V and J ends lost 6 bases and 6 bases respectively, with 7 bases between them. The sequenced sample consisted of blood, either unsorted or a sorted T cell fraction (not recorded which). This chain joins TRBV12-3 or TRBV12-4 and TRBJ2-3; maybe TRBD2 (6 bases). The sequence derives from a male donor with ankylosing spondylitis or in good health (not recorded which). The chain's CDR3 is CASSRGDTQYF. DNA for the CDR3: TGTGCCAGCAGCCGGGGGGATACGCAGTATTTT.